The next 5 T cell receptor beta chains were all read from a single sample in a study of spatial heterogeneity in lung cancer (dated by TCRdb to between 2018 and 2021). The paper as a whole reports these results and caveats: A correlation was observed between the number of expanded intratumoral alpha and beta TCRs and the tumor nonsynonymous mutation count.

The library was prepared using 5' RACE. Data came from a NextSeq 500. The raw public reads went through TCRdb reprocessing: fastp at Q25, MiXCR clone calling, in-frame beta chains kept. Every distinct CDR3 protein forms one entry, paired with its most common genes and DNA. In this sample the table shows 5,500 to 7,500 distinct CDR3 sequences, around 3.1% of which occur a single time. The leading ten clones occupy about 20% of the sample. Read against the paper, the sample's time point label means: sample taken at primary tumor resection. Their antigens remain unidentified. This sample comprised lung tumor tissue, obtained at surgery. These receptors all come from a male donor with early-stage non-small cell lung cancer.

This clonotype occurred a few times. The chain links TRBV4-1 to TRBJ2-1; the match to TRBD2 covers 7 bases. Germline V gene sequence: CDR1 MGHRA, CDR2 YSYEKL. CDR3 length equals 16 residues. V shed 3 bases and J 9 bases; nucleotides not matched to a gene: 14. This CDR3 reads CASSHFGTMGHGEQFF. The CDR3, as DNA: TGCGCCAGCAGCCATTTCGGGACTATGGGTCACGGTGAGCAGTTCTTC.

The chain couples TRBV7-8 to TRBJ1-3, with D uncertain. This CDR3 comprises 15 residues. Germline CDR1 reads SGHVS; CDR2 reads FQNEAQ. Deletions cut 1 base from V and 3 bases from J, with 10 bases between. CDR3 coding DNA: TGTGCCAGCAGCTTAGTCGGTCAGTGTGGAAACACCATATATTTT. Protein sequence: CASSLVGQCGNTIYF.

This clonotype ranks as medium-sized. The rearrangement uses TRBV7-3 and TRBJ2-1; 8 positions match TRBD2. The CDR3 spans 16 residues. Germline V lookup: CDR1 SGHTA, CDR2 FQGTGA. V shed 5 bases, J shed 8 bases, and the junction held 14 bases outside the gene matches. In nucleotides, the CDR3 is TGTGCCAGCAGCCCCCGCTTTAGCGGGGAGGGACATGAGCAGTTCTTC. This gives the protein CASSPRFSGEGHEQFF.

By proportion, this clonotype is medium-sized. The chain uses TRBV7-2 and TRBJ2-3; D could derive from TRBD1 or TRBD2 (5 bases each). This CDR3 comprises 13 residues. In germline, CDR1 is SGHTA, CDR2 FQGNSA. V lost 11 bases, J lost 1 base, and 13 bases lay in between. The CDR3 DNA reads as TGTGCCGGTATGGGGGACCGCACAGATACGCAGTATTTT. This codes for CAGMGDRTDTQYF.

This clonotype was seen ten or more times. The genes are TRBV25-1 and TRBJ2-2; TRBD2 agrees at 8 bases. Per germline, CDR1 MGHDK and CDR2 SYGVNS. J lost 7 bases, V lost 2 bases, and 9 bases had no gene match. The CDR3 runs to 16 residues. The CDR3, as DNA: TGTGCCAGCAGTGAAGGTCGAGCGGGAGTAATCGGGGAGCTGTTTTTT. Protein sequence: CASSEGRAGVIGELFF.